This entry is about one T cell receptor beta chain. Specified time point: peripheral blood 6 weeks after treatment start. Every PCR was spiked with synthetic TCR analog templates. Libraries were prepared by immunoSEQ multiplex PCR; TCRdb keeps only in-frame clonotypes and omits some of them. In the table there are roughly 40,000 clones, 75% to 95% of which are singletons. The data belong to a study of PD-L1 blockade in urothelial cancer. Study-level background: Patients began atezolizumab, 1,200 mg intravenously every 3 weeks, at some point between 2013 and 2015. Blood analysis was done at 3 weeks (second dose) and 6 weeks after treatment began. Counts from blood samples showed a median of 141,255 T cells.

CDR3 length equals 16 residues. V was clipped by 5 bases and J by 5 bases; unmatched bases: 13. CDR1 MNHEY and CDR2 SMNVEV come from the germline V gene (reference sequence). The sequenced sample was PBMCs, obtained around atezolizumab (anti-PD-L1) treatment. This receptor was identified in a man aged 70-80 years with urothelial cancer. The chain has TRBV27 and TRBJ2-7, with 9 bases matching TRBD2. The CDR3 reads CASSPTPPGLANEQYF. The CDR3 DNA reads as TGTGCCAGCAGTCCCACACCCCCCGGACTAGCGAACGAGCAGTACTTC.